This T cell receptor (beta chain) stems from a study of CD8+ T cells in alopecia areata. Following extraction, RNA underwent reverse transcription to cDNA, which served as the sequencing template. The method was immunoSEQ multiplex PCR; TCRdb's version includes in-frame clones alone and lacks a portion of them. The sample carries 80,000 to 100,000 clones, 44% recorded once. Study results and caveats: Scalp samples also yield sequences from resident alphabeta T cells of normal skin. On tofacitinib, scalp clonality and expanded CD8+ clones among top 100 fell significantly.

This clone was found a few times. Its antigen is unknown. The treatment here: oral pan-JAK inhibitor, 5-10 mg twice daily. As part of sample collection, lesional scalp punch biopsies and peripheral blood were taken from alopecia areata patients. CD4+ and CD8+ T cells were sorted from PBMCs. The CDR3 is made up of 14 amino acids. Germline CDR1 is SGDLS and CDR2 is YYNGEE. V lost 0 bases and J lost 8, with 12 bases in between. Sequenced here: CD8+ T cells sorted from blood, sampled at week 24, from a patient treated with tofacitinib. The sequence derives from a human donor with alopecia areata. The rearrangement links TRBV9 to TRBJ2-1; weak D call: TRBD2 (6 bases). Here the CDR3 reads CASSVGAGSYEQFF. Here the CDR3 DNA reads TGTGCCAGCAGCGTAGGGGCGGGAAGCTATGAGCAGTTCTTC.